This T cell receptor beta chain was obtained from a study of T cell responses to AZD1222 COVID-19 vaccine (dated by TCRdb to the early 2020s). For context, the study as a whole: TCR sequencing covered over 230 trial participants: 207 given two doses of AZD1222 and about 26 given two doses of MenACWY control vaccine. Enrollment into the trials was organized by age into subgroups of 18-55, 56-69 and 70-plus years, and those subgroups contained roughly 150, 30 and 60 TCR-sequenced participants, respectively.

Regarding this clone: It has no known antigen specificity. Per-base qualities were not stored, and no clone one base away is much larger.

General findings and caveats noted by the study authors: Spike-specific TCR breadth and depth rose significantly after two AZD1222 doses compared with day 0 and with MenACWY recipients. Conclusions about previously exposed vaccinees were limited because only five to seven AZD1222 recipients were SARS-CoV-2 seropositive at baseline. Because no day 14 peak-response samples were available, the repertoires could be characterized only after the peak T cell response. CD4 TCRs associated with the vaccine covered the entire spike protein, and the dominant responses were in regions 160-218 and 743-854. Nearly half of unique spike-specific TCRs reportedly recognized epitopes outside regions mutated in the B.1.351 and B.1.1.7 variants. The 56-69-year group was small, and its depth increase did not reach significance, likely because of low power. Most participants were white British and females outnumbered males, and the authors suggested that clonal diversity may have been underestimated.

V drops 4 bases and J drops 3 bases, leaving 11 bases in between. Looking up the germline V gene (reference sequence) yields CDR1 SGHNT and CDR2 YYREEE. The cysteine opens and the phenylalanine closes a CDR3 of 15 amino acids. Solely the CDR3 DNA is kept, with 45 bases framed from the first base. According to the study, the label for this sample's time point signals: about 28 days (+/-7) after the second vaccine dose. AZD1222 recipients given second doses at about 4 weeks or at about 12 weeks were pooled, since spike-specific TCR depth and breadth were not found to differ between the two schedules. Samples from vaccinated people were obtained from the UK trials COV001 and COV002, which included a single-blind randomized controlled phase 2/3 trial of AZD1222 (ChAdOx1 nCoV-19) in healthy adults. Trial participant PBMC samples were collected at day 0 and day 28 after the second dose for TCRbeta chain sequencing.

The CDR3 regions of human TCRbeta chains were analyzed by immunosequencing. Per the original workflow: Repertoire TCRs were checked for matches against a reference library of SARS-CoV-2-specific TCRs that had been generated using the MIRA antigen-specificity platform. Breadth meant the fraction of unique TCRs that were SARS-CoV-2-associated, whereas depth meant the fraction of total T cells that were SARS-CoV-2-associated. Using the MIRA data, each spike-specific TCR was mapped to the spike region that the TCR reacts to and placed in a CD4 or CD8 class. Log10-transformed breadth and depth values were compared by one-way ANOVA with Sidak's multiple comparisons tests. Imported from immuneACCESS, the table was reduced by TCRdb to in-frame sequences with V and J called. These copies leave out some clones; in studies compared against another copy, an unresolved V gene accounts for under half, and the cause of the remainder is not known. V and J calls and clone size are given by that table; D and trimming were obtained from the DNA. Within this sample are 90,000 to 120,000 clones, with around 92% of them counted one time only. The top ten clones comprise 8% to 9.5% of the sample.

Source: peripheral blood, taken 28 days after the second AZD1222 dose. The source is an adult who received the AZD1222 COVID-19 vaccine. This chain joins TRBV5-4 to TRBJ2-6, with TRBD2 tentatively as D gene (5 bases match). The sequence in DNA is TGTGCCAGCAGCAACCTAGCTCTTGGGGCCAACGTCCTGACTTTC. It translates as CASSNLALGANVLTF.